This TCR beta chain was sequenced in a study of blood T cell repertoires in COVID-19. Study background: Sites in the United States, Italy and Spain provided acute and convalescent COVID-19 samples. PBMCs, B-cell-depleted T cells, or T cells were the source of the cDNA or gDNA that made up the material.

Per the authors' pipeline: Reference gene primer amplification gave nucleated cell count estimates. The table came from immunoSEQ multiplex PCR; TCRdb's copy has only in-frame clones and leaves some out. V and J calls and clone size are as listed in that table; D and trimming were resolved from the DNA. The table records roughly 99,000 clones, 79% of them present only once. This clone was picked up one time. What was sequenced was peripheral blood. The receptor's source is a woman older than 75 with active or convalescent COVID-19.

In nucleotides, the CDR3 is TGCGCCAGCAGGGGACAGGGGGCATCCGGGGAGCTGTTTTTT. Translated, it gives CASRGQGASGELFF. The J gene is TRBJ2-2, the V gene TRBV5-1, with TRBD1 identical over 12 bases. The CDR3 is 14 residues long. Trimming removed 5 bases from V and 6 bases from J; junction bases left unmatched: 2. CDR1 is SGHRS, CDR2 YFSETQ, per germline.